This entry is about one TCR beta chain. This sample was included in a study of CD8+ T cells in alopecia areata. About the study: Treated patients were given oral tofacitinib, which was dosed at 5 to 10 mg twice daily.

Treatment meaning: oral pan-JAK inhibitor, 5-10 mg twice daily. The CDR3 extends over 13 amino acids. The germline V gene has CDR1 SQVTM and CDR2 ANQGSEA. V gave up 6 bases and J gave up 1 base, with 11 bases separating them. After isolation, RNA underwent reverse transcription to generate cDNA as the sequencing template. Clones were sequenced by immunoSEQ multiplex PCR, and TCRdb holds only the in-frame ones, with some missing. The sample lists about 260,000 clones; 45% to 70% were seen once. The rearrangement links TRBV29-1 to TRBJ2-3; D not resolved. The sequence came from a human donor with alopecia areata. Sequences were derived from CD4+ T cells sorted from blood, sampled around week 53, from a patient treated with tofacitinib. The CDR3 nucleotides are TGCAGCGTGGGCTATGGGGGCACAGATACGCAGTATTTT. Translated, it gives CSVGYGGTDTQYF.